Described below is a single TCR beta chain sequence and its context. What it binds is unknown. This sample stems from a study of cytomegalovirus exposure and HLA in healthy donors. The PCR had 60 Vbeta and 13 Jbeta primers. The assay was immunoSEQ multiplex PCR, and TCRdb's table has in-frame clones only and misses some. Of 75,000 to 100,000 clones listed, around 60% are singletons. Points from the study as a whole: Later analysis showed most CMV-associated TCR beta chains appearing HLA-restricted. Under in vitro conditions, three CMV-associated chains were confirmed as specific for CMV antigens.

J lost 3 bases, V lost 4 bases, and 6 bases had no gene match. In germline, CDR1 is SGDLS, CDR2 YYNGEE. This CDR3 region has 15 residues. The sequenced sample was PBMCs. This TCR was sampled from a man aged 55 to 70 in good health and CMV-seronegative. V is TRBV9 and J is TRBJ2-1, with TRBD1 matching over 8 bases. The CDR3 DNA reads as TGTGCCAGCAGCCCCCAGGACAGGGTCTACAATGAGCAGTTCTTC. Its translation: CASSPQDRVYNEQFF. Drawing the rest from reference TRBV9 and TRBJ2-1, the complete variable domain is DSGVTQTPKHLITATGQRVTLRCSPRSGDLSVYWYQQSLDQGLQFLIQYYNGEERAKGNILERFSAQQFPDLHSELNLSSLELGDSALYFCASSPQDRVYNEQFFGPGTRLTVL.